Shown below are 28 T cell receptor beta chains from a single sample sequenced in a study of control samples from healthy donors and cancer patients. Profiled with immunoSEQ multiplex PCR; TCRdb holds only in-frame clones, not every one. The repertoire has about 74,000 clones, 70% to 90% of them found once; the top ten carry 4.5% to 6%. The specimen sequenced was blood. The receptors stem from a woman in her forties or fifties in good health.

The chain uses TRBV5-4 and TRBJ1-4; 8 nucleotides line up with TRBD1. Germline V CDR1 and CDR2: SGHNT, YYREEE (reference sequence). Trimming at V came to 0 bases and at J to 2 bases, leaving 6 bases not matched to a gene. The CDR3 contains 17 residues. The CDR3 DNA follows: TGTGCCAGCAGCTTGGGGACAGGGAGTGCGACTAATGAAAAACTGTTTTTT. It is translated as CASSLGTGSATNEKLFF.

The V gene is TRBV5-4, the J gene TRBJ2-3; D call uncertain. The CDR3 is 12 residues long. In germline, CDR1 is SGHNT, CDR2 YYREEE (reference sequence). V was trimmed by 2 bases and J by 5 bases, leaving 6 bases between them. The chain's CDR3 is CASSLIEDTQYF. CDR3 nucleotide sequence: TGTGCCAGCAGCTTAATAGAAGATACGCAGTATTTT.

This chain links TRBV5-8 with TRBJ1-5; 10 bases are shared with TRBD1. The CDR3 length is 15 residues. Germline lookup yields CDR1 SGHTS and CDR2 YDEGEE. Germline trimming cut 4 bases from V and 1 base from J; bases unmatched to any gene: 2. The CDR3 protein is CASSPTGGSNQPQHF. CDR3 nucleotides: TGTGCCAGCAGCCCGACAGGGGGCAGCAATCAGCCCCAGCATTTT. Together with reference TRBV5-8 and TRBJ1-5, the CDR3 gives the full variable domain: EAGVTQSPTHLIKTRGQQATLRCSPISGHTSVYWYQQALGLGLQFLLWYDEGEERNRGNFPPRFSGRQFPNYSSELNVNALELEDSALYLCASSPTGGSNQPQHFGDGTRLSIL.

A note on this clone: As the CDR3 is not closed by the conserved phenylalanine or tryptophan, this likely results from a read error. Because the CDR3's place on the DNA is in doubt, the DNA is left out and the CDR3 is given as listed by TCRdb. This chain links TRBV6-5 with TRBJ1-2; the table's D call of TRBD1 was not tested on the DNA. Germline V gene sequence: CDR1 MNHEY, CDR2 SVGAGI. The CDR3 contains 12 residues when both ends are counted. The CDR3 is CASSQSTGGALG.

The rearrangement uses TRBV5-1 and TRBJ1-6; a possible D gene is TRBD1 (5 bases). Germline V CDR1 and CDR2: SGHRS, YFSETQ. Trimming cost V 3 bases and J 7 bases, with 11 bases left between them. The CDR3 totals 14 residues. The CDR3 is CASSSQSGNSPLHF. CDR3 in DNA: TGCGCCAGCAGCTCCCAGTCAGGGAATTCACCCCTCCACTTT.

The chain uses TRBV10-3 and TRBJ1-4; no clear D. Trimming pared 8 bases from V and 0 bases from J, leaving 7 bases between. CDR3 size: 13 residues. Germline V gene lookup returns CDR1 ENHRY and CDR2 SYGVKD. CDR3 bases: TGTGCCATCCACAGCGCAACTAATGAAAAACTGTTTTTT. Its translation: CAIHSATNEKLFF.

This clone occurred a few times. The CDR3 bases are TGTGCCAGCAGACCGTTAGGGTTCAACACCGGGGAGCTGTTTTTT. Translation gives CASRPLGFNTGELFF. V usage is TRBV6-5 and J usage is TRBJ2-2; D unresolved. Germline V gives CDR1 MNHEY, CDR2 SVGAGI. V lost 6 bases to trimming and J lost 2 bases, with 13 bases between them. The CDR3 contains 15 residues.

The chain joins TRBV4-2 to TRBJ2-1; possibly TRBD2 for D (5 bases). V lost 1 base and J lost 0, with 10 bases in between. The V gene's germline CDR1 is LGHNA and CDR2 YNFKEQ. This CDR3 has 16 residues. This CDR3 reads CASSQGRGSSYNEQFF. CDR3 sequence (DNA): TGTGCCAGCAGCCAAGGCCGGGGTAGCTCCTACAATGAGCAGTTCTTC.

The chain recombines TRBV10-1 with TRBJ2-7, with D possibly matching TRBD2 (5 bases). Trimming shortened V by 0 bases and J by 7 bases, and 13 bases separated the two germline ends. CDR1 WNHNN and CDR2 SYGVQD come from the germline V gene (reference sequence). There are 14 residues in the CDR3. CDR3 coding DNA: TGCGCCAGCAGTGAGTCATTGGGATCGGGGGAGCAGTACTTC. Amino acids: CASSESLGSGEQYF.

For the CDR3, the DNA is TGCAGCGTTGAGTTGAACGGTTCCTACGAGCAGTACTTC. Translation gives CSVELNGSYEQYF. This rearrangement joins TRBV29-1 to TRBJ2-7, with D unclear. The V end lost 3 bases, the J end lost 1 base, and 10 bases lay between the germline ends. The CDR3 has 13 amino acids. Germline V CDR1 and CDR2: SQVTM, ANQGSEA.

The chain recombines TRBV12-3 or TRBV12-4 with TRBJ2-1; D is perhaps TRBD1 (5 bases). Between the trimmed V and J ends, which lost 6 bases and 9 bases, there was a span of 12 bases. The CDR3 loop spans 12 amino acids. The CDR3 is CASRAGWGEQFF. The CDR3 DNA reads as TGTGCCAGCAGAGCAGGGTGGGGTGAGCAGTTCTTC.

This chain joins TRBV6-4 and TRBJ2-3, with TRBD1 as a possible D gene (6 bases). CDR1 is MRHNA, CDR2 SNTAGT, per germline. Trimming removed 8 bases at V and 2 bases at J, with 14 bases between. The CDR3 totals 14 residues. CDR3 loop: CASSLQGYTDTQYF. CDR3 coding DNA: TGTGCCAGCTCACTACAGGGTTACACAGATACGCAGTATTTT.

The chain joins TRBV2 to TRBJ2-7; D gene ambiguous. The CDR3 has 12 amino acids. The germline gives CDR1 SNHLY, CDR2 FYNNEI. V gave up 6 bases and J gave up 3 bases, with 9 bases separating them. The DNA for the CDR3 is TGTGCCAGCAGCCCCACCCTCTACGAGCAGTACTTC. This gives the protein CASSPTLYEQYF.

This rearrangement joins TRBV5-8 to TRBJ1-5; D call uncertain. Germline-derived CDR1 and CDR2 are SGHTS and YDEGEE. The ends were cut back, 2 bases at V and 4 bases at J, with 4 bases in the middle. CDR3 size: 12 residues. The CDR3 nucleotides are TGTGCCAGCAGCTTTCTGAATCAGCCCCAGCATTTT. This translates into CASSFLNQPQHF.

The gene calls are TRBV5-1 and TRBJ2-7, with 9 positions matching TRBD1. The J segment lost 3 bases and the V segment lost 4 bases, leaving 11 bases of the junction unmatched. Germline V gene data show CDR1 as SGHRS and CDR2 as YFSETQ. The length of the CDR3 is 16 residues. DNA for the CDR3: TGCGCCAGCAGCACGGGGGGACAGGGAAAAAACTACGAGCAGTACTTC. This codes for CASSTGGQGKNYEQYF. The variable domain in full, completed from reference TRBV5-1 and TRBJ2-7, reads KAGVTQTPRYLIKTRGQQVTLSCSPISGHRSVSWYQQTPGQGLQFLFEYFSETQRNKGNFPGRFSGRQFSNSRSEMNVSTLELGDSALYLCASSTGGQGKNYEQYFGPGTRLTVT.

CDR3 coding DNA: TGCAGTGCTACAGGGTACGATGAGCAGTTCTTC. This encodes CSATGYDEQFF. The rearrangement uses TRBV20-1 and TRBJ2-1; TRBD1 is a possible D gene (5 bases). With 4 bases removed from V and 8 bases from J, the gap between germline ends came to 9 bases. This CDR3 contains 11 residues. From germline, CDR1 is DFQATT and CDR2 SNEGSKA (reference sequence).

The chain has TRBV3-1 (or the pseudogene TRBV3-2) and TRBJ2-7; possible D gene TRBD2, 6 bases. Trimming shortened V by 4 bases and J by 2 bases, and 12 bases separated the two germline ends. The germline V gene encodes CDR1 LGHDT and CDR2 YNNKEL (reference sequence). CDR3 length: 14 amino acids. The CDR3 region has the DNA TGTGCCAGCAGCCGCGATGGGGGGACCTACGAGCAGTACTTC. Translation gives CASSRDGGTYEQYF.

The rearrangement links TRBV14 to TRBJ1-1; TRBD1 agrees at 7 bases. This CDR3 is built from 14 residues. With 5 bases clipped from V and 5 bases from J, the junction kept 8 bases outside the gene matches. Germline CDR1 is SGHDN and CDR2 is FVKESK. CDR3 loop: CASSDNRGKTEAFF. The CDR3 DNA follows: TGTGCCAGCAGCGATAACAGGGGAAAGACTGAAGCTTTCTTT.

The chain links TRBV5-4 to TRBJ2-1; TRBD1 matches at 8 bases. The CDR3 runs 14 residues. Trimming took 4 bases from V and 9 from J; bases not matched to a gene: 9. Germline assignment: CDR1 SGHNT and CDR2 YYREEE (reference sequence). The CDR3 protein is CASSLRTGLLEQFF. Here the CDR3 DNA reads TGTGCCAGCAGCCTCCGGACAGGGTTGCTTGAGCAGTTCTTC.

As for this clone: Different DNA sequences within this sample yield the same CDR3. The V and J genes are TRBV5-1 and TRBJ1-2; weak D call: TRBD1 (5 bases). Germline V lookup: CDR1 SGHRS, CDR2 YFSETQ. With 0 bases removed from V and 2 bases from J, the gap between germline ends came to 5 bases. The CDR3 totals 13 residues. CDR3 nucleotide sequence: TGCGCCAGCAGCTTGGGGACAAACTATGGCTACACCTTC. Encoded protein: CASSLGTNYGYTF. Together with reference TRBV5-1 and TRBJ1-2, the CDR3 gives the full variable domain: KAGVTQTPRYLIKTRGQQVTLSCSPISGHRSVSWYQQTPGQGLQFLFEYFSETQRNKGNFPGRFSGRQFSNSRSEMNVSTLELGDSALYLCASSLGTNYGYTFGSGTRLTVV.

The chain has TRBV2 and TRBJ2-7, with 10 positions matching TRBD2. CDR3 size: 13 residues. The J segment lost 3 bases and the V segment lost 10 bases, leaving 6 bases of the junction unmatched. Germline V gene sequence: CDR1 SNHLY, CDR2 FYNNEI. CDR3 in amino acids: CATQRGGYYEQYF. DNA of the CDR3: TGTGCCACCCAGCGGGGGGGTTACTACGAGCAGTACTTC. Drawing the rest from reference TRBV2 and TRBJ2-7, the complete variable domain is EPEVTQTPSHQVTQMGQEVILRCVPISNHLYFYWYRQILGQKVEFLVSFYNNEISEKSEIFDDQFSVERPDGSNFTLKIRSTKLEDSAMYFCATQRGGYYEQYFGPGTRLTVT.

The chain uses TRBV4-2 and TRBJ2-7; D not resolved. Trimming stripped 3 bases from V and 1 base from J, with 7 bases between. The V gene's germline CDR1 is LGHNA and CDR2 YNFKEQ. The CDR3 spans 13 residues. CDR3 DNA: TGTGCCAGCAGCCAGGGCCTTTCCTACGAGCAGTACTTC. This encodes CASSQGLSYEQYF.

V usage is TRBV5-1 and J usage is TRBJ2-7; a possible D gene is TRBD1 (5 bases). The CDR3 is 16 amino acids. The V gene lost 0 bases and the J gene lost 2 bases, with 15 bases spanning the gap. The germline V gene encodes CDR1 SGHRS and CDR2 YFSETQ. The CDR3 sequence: CASSLGRADSPYEQYF. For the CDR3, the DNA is TGCGCCAGCAGCTTGGGACGGGCAGACAGCCCCTACGAGCAGTACTTC.

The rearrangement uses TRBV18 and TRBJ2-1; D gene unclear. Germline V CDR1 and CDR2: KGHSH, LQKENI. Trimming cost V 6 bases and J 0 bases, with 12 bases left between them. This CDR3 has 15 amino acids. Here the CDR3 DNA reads TGTGCCAGCTCTATAGGCATGACCTCCTACAATGAGCAGTTCTTC. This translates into CASSIGMTSYNEQFF. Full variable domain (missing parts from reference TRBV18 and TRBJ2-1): NAGVMQNPRHLVRRRGQEARLRCSPMKGHSHVYWYRQLPEEGLKFMVYLQKENIIDESGMPKERFSAEFPKEGPSILRIQQVVRGDSAAYFCASSIGMTSYNEQFFGPGTRLTVL.

Here the CDR3 DNA reads TGTGCCAGCAGTTTGTCGGGACAGGCAGATTCACCCCTCCACTTT. This translates into CASSLSGQADSPLHF. V gene TRBV27 combines with J gene TRBJ1-6; 8 positions match TRBD1. V shed 3 bases and J 8 bases; nucleotides not matched to a gene: 6. The CDR3 contains 15 residues. From germline, CDR1 is MNHEY and CDR2 SMNVEV (reference sequence).

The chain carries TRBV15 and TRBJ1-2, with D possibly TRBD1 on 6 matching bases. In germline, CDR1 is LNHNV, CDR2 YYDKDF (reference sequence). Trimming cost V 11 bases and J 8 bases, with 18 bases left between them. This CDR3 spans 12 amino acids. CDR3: CAAGRGAAGYTF. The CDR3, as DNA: TGTGCCGCTGGTCGGGGGGCTGCAGGCTACACCTTC.

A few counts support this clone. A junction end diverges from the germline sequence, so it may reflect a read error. The CDR3: CASTLDRPNALTF. The CDR3 DNA sequence: TGTGCCAGCACCCTGGACAGGCCCAACGCCCTGACTTTC. The chain employs TRBV12-3 or TRBV12-4 and TRBJ2-6, with TRBD1 matching 7 bases. The CDR3 is 13 residues long.

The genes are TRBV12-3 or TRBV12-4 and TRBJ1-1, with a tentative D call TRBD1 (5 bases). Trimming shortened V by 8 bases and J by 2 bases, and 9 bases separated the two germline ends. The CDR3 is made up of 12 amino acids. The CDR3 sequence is CASRGTNTEAFF. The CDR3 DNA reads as TGTGCCAGCCGGGGGACTAACACTGAAGCTTTCTTT.